These 28 T cell receptor beta chains were sequenced from one sample in a study of shared T cell receptors in the human thymus. TCRdb keeps only in-frame clones here, not all; method: immunoSEQ multiplex PCR. This table holds about 380,000 clones, approximately 95% found once. Material for sequencing was thymocytes. All receptors derive from a human donor.

The genes are TRBV27 and TRBJ2-1; possibly TRBD1 for D (6 bases). The CDR3 extends over 16 amino acids. Looked up from germline, CDR1 is MNHEY and CDR2 is SMNVEV (reference sequence). Trimming removed 6 bases from V and 7 bases from J, with 22 bases in between. The CDR3 DNA reads as TGTGCCAGCAGGAGATCCCGGGACAAGGGGCAAAATGAGCAGTTCTTC. It yields the protein CASRRSRDKGQNEQFF.

In nucleotides, the CDR3 is TGTGCCAGCAGTTACGCGGGGGCGGGTGAAAAACTGTTTTTT. Protein sequence: CASSYAGAGEKLFF. The chain has TRBV7-9 and TRBJ1-4; weak D call: TRBD1 (6 bases). The germline V gene encodes CDR1 SEHNR and CDR2 FQNEAQ (reference sequence). V was trimmed by 6 bases and J by 7 bases, leaving 15 bases between them. The CDR3 covers 14 residues.

The CDR3 here is CASTGATGIRAQPQHF. CDR3 nucleotide sequence: TGTGCCAGTACCGGCGCGACAGGGATAAGGGCGCAGCCCCAGCATTTT. V is TRBV19 and J is TRBJ1-5; 7 nucleotides agree with TRBD1. The ends lost 7 bases at V and 7 bases at J; junction bases unmatched: 16. Germline V gene data show CDR1 as LNHDA and CDR2 as SQIVND (reference sequence). This CDR3 spans 16 amino acids.

The genes are TRBV30 and TRBJ2-6, with D unresolved. In germline, CDR1 is GTSNPN, CDR2 SVGIG (reference sequence). The CDR3 consists of 17 residues. With 0 bases removed from V and 0 bases from J, the gap between germline ends came to 12 bases. The CDR3 sequence is CAWSVWPEDSGANVLTF. DNA of the CDR3: TGTGCCTGGAGTGTATGGCCCGAAGACTCTGGGGCCAACGTCCTGACTTTC. The variable domain in full, completed from reference TRBV30 and TRBJ2-6, reads SQTIHQWPATLVQPVGSPLSLECTVEGTSNPNLYWYRQAAGRGLQLLFYSVGIGQISSEVPQNLSASRPQDRQFILSSKKLLLSDSGFYLCAWSVWPEDSGANVLTFGAGSRLTVL.

The genes are TRBV5-4 and TRBJ2-1; possibly TRBD2 for D (6 bases). The V gene's germline CDR1 is SGHNT and CDR2 YYREEE (reference sequence). Trimming took 4 bases from V and 0 from J, leaving 14 bases between them. There are 16 residues in the CDR3. CDR3 bases: TGTGCCAGCAGCATCCGTCGGGGGAGCTCCTACAATGAGCAGTTCTTC. It encodes CASSIRRGSSYNEQFF. Complete variable domain (other parts from reference TRBV5-4 and TRBJ2-1): ETGVTQSPTHLIKTRGQQVTLRCSSQSGHNTVSWYQQALGQGPQFIFQYYREEENGRGNFPPRFSGLQFPNYSSELNVNALELDDSALYLCASSIRRGSSYNEQFFGPGTRLTVL.

The rearrangement uses TRBV12-5 and TRBJ1-2; a possible D gene is TRBD1 (6 bases). The CDR3 is made up of 17 amino acids. V lost 5 bases to trimming and J lost 7 bases, with 26 bases between them. Germline V gene data show CDR1 as LGHNT and CDR2 as FRNRAP. In DNA form, the CDR3 reads TGTGCTAGTGGTCCCGTTGGGGGACAACCTTCGCGGGGTGGCTACACCTTC. Translated, it gives CASGPVGGQPSRGGYTF.

The chain uses TRBV27 and TRBJ1-2, with D perhaps matching TRBD1 (6 bases). The CDR3 is 14 residues long. Germline V gives CDR1 MNHEY, CDR2 SMNVEV (reference sequence). V shed 0 bases and J shed 6 bases, with 11 bases lying between them. CDR3 DNA sequence: TGTGCCAGCAGTTTATCGGGTAGGGGGAATGGCTACACCTTC. Its protein is CASSLSGRGNGYTF.

The genes are TRBV27 and TRBJ1-1; 10 bases agree with TRBD1. This CDR3 comprises 17 residues. The V segment lost 4 bases and the J segment 1 base; nucleotides outside the gene matches: 9. Germline lookup yields CDR1 MNHEY and CDR2 SMNVEV (reference sequence). CDR3: CASSSDAGTGANTEAFF. In DNA, the CDR3 is TGTGCCAGCAGTTCCGACGCCGGGACAGGGGCGAACACTGAAGCTTTCTTT.

The chain joins TRBV4-3 to TRBJ2-7, with D perhaps given as TRBD1 or TRBD2 (5 bases each). V lost 0 bases and J lost 4, with 13 bases in between. The CDR3 loop spans 15 amino acids. CDR1 is LGHNA and CDR2 is YSLEER in the germline V gene. CDR3 nucleotide sequence: TGCGCCAGCAGCCAAGATCAGGGAGACGGGTACGAGCAGTACTTC. Its translation is CASSQDQGDGYEQYF.

V gene TRBV28 combines with J gene TRBJ1-1; the D gene is possibly TRBD1 (5 bases). The CDR3 totals 17 residues. The V and J ends lost 7 bases and 3 bases respectively, with 24 bases between them. Germline V CDR1 and CDR2: MDHEN, SYDVKM. The CDR3: CASNPYRDLKPYTEAFF. CDR3 DNA sequence: TGTGCCAGCAACCCCTATCGGGACCTCAAGCCTTACACTGAAGCTTTCTTT.

This chain connects TRBV6-1 to TRBJ2-7; D is possibly TRBD2 (5 bases). CDR1 and CDR2 from the germline V gene are MNHNS and SASEGT. Deletions cut 3 bases from V and 2 bases from J, with 11 bases between. The CDR3 contains 14 residues. In DNA, the CDR3 is TGTGCCAGCAGTGATCGAGGGCGCCCCTACGAGCAGTACTTC. It yields the protein CASSDRGRPYEQYF.

The chain links TRBV5-1 to TRBJ2-3; 10 nucleotides match TRBD2. Trimming cost V 0 bases and J 3 bases; bases outside gene matches: 16. The CDR3 is 20 amino acids. Germline CDR1 is SGHRS and CDR2 is YFSETQ. The CDR3 protein is CASSLVIGEREGLVTDTQYF. The CDR3 DNA follows: TGCGCCAGCAGCTTGGTTATCGGCGAGCGGGAGGGCCTCGTGACAGATACGCAGTATTTT. The full variable domain, its missing parts supplied by reference TRBV5-1 and TRBJ2-3, is KAGVTQTPRYLIKTRGQQVTLSCSPISGHRSVSWYQQTPGQGLQFLFEYFSETQRNKGNFPGRFSGRQFSNSRSEMNVSTLELGDSALYLCASSLVIGEREGLVTDTQYFGPGTRLTVL.

V and J are TRBV2 and TRBJ2-3; 8 bases match TRBD1. J lost 5 bases, V lost 6 bases, and 10 bases had no gene match. CDR3 length: 15 amino acids. The germline gives CDR1 SNHLY, CDR2 FYNNEI. This CDR3 reads CASSRTGISLDTQYF. For the CDR3, the DNA is TGTGCCAGCAGCCGGACAGGGATAAGCTTAGATACGCAGTATTTT.

J is TRBJ2-1 and V is TRBV4-1, with 7 bases matching TRBD1. The CDR3 contains 17 residues. Germline V gives CDR1 MGHRA, CDR2 YSYEKL. The V and J ends lost 0 bases and 7 bases, in that order; junction bases with no gene match: 12. The CDR3 region is CASSQDRGTVVKNEQFF. In DNA, the CDR3 is TGCGCCAGCAGCCAAGATAGAGGGACAGTGGTGAAAAATGAGCAGTTCTTC.

As to this clone: Other DNA sequences in this specimen translate into the identical CDR3. The CDR3, as DNA: TGTGCCAGTAGTATTGAGGGGGCGCGCACTGAAGCTTTCTTT. This encodes CASSIEGARTEAFF. The chain carries TRBV19 and TRBJ1-1, with TRBD1 identical over 7 bases. This CDR3 has 14 residues. CDR1 and CDR2 from the germline V gene are LNHDA and SQIVND (reference sequence). The V and J ends lost 3 bases and 4 bases, in that order; junction bases with no gene match: 5.

This chain connects TRBV7-6 to TRBJ2-7; 11 bases map to TRBD2. The CDR3 runs 16 residues. The germline V gene has CDR1 SGHVS and CDR2 FNYEAQ. With 2 bases clipped from V and 2 bases from J, the junction kept 5 bases outside the gene matches. The CDR3 reads CASSLRGTSGPYEQYF. The CDR3 DNA is TGTGCCAGCAGCTTAAGGGGGACTAGCGGACCCTACGAGCAGTACTTC.

The V gene is TRBV6-6, the J gene TRBJ1-4; TRBD1 might be the D (6 bases). V was trimmed by 5 bases and J by 4 bases, leaving 14 bases between them. This CDR3 is built from 15 residues. The germline V gene encodes CDR1 MNHNY and CDR2 SVGAGI (reference sequence). The DNA of the CDR3 is TGTGCCAGCAGTCGGGGAGGACAGAGTAATGAAAAACTGTTTTTT. The encoded protein is CASSRGGQSNEKLFF.

J is TRBJ1-2 and V is TRBV2; perhaps TRBD1 as D (6 bases). Trimming took off 5 bases at V and 5 bases at J, with 18 bases between the two ends. CDR3 size: 15 residues. Germline V gene lookup returns CDR1 SNHLY and CDR2 FYNNEI. CDR3 residues: CASSTYTGNGYGYTF. The CDR3 nucleotides read TGTGCCAGCAGTACTTACACAGGGAATGGGTATGGCTACACCTTC.

The genes are TRBV11-3 and TRBJ2-7; TRBD2 matches at 7 bases. Germline V gene lookup returns CDR1 SGHNT and CDR2 YENEEA. Germline trimming cut 1 base from V and 5 bases from J; bases unmatched to any gene: 2. The CDR3 covers 13 residues. The CDR3 region is CASSLAGGNEQYF. In DNA form, the CDR3 reads TGTGCCAGCAGCTTAGCGGGAGGAAACGAGCAGTACTTC.

The chain couples TRBV19 to TRBJ1-5; D is unresolved. V was pared by 6 bases and J by 3 bases, with 9 bases between. Germline V CDR1 and CDR2: LNHDA, SQIVND (reference sequence). The CDR3 runs 13 residues. CDR3 bases: TGTGCCAGTAGCGACACGTACAATCAGCCCCAGCATTTT. This codes for CASSDTYNQPQHF.

The chain joins TRBV11-2 to TRBJ1-1; TRBD1 matches 7 bases. Germline loops: CDR1 SGHAT, CDR2 FQNNGV. CDR3 length: 15 amino acids. With V trimmed by 6 bases and J by 3 bases, 10 bases remained unmatched. In DNA form, the CDR3 reads TGTGCCAGCAGTCGCTTTGAGGGGGCGGACACTGAAGCTTTCTTT. This codes for CASSRFEGADTEAFF.

V usage is TRBV29-1 and J usage is TRBJ2-3; no reliable D call. The CDR3 contains 15 residues. V was shortened by 6 bases and J by 2 bases, with 18 bases between the two germline ends. Germline V gives CDR1 SQVTM, CDR2 ANQGSEA. CDR3 DNA sequence: TGCAGCGTCGCCCGTCAGGTTGGATACACAGATACGCAGTATTTT. It encodes CSVARQVGYTDTQYF.

CDR3 amino acids: CASSPTESTSGEQYF. Here the CDR3 DNA reads TGTGCCAGCTCACCAACGGAGAGCACCTCGGGAGAGCAGTACTTC. The chain joins TRBV18 to TRBJ2-7, with D possibly matching TRBD2 (5 bases). V was trimmed by 2 bases and J by 7 bases, leaving 18 bases between them. Germline assignment: CDR1 KGHSH and CDR2 LQKENI. The CDR3 is made up of 15 amino acids.

The chain recombines TRBV28 with TRBJ2-1; D not certain. CDR3 length equals 15 residues. Looked up from germline, CDR1 is MDHEN and CDR2 is SYDVKM. The V end lost 2 bases, the J end lost 3 bases, and 11 bases lay between the germline ends. CDR3 nucleotide sequence: TGTGCCAGCAGTTTACGACGGATTTTCTACAATGAGCAGTTCTTC. Translated: CASSLRRIFYNEQFF.

This clone was counted a few times. The chain employs TRBV9 and TRBJ1-2; maybe TRBD1 (6 bases). Germline values: CDR1 SGDLS, CDR2 YYNGEE. CDR3 length equals 15 residues. The V end lost 6 bases, the J end lost 4 bases, and 19 bases lay between the germline ends. The CDR3 bases are TGTGCCAGCACCCTAAGGGGGGGGCTCGGCTATGGCTACACCTTC. Amino acids: CASTLRGGLGYGYTF.

This clone was observed a single time. This chain uses TRBV23-1 with TRBJ1-2; maybe TRBD1 (6 bases). TRBV23-1 is flagged as an ORF with uncertain function. The CDR3 has 10 residues. V lost 9 bases and J 8 bases, leaving 10 bases between the germline ends. The CDR3 DNA follows: TGCGCCAGTTACAGGGTCGGCTACACCTTC. Amino acids: CASYRVGYTF.

The chain combines TRBV5-6 with TRBJ1-1; 8 bases align to TRBD1. The germline CDR1 and CDR2 sequences are SGHDT and YYEEEE. V trimming: 2 bases; J trimming: 11 bases; junction bases outside the gene matches: 11. This CDR3 contains 14 residues. For the CDR3, the DNA is TGTGCCAGCAGCTTTTTACTGGACAGGGTTGGTGCTTTCTTT. It encodes CASSFLLDRVGAFF.

The rearrangement links TRBV14 to TRBJ2-1; 11 bases fit TRBD2. CDR1 SGHDN and CDR2 FVKESK come from the germline V gene. The CDR3 has 17 residues. V shed 0 bases, J shed 10 bases, and the junction held 11 bases outside the gene matches. The CDR3 is CASSQERSSGRSNEQFF. The DNA for the CDR3 is TGTGCCAGCAGCCAAGAAAGATCTAGCGGGAGGTCGAACGAGCAGTTCTTC.